Described below is a single T cell receptor beta chain sequence and its context. The antigen remains unidentified. TCRB transcripts that were expressed got sequenced, as all of the isolated RNA had been reverse transcribed. Assay: immunoSEQ multiplex PCR; the TCRdb copy retains only in-frame clones and omits some. The sample includes about 410,000 clones, around 13% of them seen just once. The data are from a study of beta chain features in type 1 diabetes. Whole-study results and caveats: Patients with type 1 diabetes carried fewer insertions and had more deletions at their VDJ junctions. Significant though moderate, a shortening of TCRB CDR3s appeared in all four CD4+ subsets of Type 1 diabetes patients.

Germline V lookup: CDR1 SEHNR, CDR2 FQNEAQ (reference sequence). The V end was cut by 2 bases, the J end by 1 base, with 15 bases between. The CDR3 has 16 residues. The rearrangement joins TRBV7-9 to TRBJ2-7; tentative D call: TRBD1 (5 bases). This sequence was found in a young man in good health. The specimen sequenced was naive CD4+ T cells from blood. The CDR3 loop is CASSLFRTKESYEQYF. CDR3 DNA: TGTGCCAGCAGCTTATTCCGGACAAAAGAGTCCTACGAGCAGTACTTC.